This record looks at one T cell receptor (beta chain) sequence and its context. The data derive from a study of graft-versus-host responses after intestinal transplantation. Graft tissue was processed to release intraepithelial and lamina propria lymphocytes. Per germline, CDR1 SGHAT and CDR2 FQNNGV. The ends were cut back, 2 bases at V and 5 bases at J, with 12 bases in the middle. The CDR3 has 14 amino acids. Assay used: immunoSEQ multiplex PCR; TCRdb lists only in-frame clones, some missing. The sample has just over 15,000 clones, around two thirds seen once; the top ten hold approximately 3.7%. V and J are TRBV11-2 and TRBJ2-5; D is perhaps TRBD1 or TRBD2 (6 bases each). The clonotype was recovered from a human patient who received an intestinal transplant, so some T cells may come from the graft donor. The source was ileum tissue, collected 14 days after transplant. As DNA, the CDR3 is TGTGCCAGCAGCTTATTCGGGGGCGGCGAGACCCAGTACTTC. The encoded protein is CASSLFGGGETQYF. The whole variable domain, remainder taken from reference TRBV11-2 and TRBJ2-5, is EAGVAQSPRYKIIEKRQSVAFWCNPISGHATLYWYQQILGQGPKLLIQFQNNGVVDDSQLPKDRFSAERLKGVDSTLKIQPAKLEDSAVYLCASSLFGGGETQYFGPGTRLLVL.